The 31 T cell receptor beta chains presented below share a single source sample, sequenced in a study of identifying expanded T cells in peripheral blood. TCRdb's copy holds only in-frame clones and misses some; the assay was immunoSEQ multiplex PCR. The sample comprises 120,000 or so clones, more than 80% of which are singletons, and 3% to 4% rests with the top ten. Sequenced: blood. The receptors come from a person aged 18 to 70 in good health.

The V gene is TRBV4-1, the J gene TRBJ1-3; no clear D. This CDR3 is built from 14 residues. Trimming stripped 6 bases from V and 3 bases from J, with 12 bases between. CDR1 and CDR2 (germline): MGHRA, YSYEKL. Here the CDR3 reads CASSPGQFGNTIYF. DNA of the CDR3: TGCGCCAGCAGTCCCGGGCAATTTGGAAACACCATATATTTT.

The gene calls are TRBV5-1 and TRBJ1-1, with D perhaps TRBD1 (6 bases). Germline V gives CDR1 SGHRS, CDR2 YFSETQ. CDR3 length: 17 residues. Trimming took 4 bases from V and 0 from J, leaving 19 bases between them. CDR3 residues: CASSPRGGVRMNTEAFF. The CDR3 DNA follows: TGCGCCAGCAGCCCCCGAGGGGGGGTAAGAATGAACACTGAAGCTTTCTTT.

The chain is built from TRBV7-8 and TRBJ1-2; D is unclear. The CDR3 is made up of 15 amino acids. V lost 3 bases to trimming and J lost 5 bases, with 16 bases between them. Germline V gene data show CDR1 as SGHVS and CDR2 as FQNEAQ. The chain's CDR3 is CASSLARDLKYGYTF. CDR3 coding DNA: TGTGCCAGCAGCTTGGCGCGGGATTTGAAGTATGGCTACACCTTC.

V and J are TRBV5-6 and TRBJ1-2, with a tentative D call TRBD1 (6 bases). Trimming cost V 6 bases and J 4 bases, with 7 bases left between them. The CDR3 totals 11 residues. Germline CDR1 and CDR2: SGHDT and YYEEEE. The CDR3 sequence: CASTTGYGYTF. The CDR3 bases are TGTGCCAGCACGACAGGCTATGGCTACACCTTC.

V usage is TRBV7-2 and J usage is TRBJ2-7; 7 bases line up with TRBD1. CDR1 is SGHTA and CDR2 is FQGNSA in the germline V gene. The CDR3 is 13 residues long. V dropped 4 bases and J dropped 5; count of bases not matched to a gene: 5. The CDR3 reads CASSSDRLHEQYF. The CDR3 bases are TGTGCCAGCAGCTCGGACAGGCTCCACGAGCAGTACTTC.

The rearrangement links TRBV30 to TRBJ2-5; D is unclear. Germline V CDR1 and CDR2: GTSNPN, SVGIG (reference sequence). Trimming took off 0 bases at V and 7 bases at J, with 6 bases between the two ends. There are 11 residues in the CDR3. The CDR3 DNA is TGTGCCTGGAGTGTAGCGAGGACCCAGTACTTC. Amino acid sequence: CAWSVARTQYF.

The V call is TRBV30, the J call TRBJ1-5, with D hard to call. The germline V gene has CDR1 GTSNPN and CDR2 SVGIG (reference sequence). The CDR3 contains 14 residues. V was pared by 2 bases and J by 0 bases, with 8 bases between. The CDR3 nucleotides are TGTGCCTGGAGTAGGGCAGCTAGCAATCAGCCCCAGCATTTT. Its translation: CAWSRAASNQPQHF.

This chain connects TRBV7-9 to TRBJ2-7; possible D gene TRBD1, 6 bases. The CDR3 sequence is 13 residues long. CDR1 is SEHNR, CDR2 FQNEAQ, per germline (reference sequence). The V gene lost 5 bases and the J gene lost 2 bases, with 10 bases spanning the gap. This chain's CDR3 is CASSQGHPYEQYF. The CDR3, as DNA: TGTGCCAGCAGCCAGGGACACCCCTACGAGCAGTACTTC.

The CDR3: CASRHRTTGANVLTF. Written as DNA, the CDR3 is TGTGCCAGCAGACATCGGACCACTGGGGCCAACGTCCTGACTTTC. V is TRBV6-5 and J is TRBJ2-6; D uncertain. The CDR3 is 15 residues long. V shed 6 bases and J shed 2 bases, with 11 bases lying between them. Germline assignment: CDR1 MNHEY and CDR2 SVGAGI.

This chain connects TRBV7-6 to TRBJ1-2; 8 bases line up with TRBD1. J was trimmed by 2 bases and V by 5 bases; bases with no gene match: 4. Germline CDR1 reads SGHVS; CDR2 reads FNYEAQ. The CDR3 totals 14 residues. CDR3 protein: CASSPRTGNYGYTF. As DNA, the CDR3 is TGTGCCAGCAGCCCGCGGACAGGGAACTATGGCTACACCTTC. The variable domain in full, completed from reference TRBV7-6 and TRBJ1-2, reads GAGVSQSPRYKVTKRGQDVALRCDPISGHVSLYWYRQALGQGPEFLTYFNYEAQQDKSGLPNDRFSAERPEGSISTLTIQRTEQRDSAMYRCASSPRTGNYGYTFGSGTRLTVV.

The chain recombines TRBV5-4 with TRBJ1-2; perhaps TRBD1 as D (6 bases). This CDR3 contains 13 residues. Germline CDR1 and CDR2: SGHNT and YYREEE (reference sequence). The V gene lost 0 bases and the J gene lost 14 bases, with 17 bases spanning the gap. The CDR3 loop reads CASSLEFRQVVTF. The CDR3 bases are TGTGCCAGCAGCTTGGAATTTAGACAGGTTGTAACCTTC.

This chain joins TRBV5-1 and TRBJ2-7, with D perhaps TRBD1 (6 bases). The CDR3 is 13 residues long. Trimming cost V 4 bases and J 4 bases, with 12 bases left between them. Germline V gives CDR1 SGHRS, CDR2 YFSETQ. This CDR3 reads CASSVTGLYEQYF. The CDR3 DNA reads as TGCGCCAGCAGCGTAACAGGGCTGTACGAGCAGTACTTC.

CDR3 loop: CASTRYRGIKETQYF. The CDR3, as DNA: TGCGCCAGCACTCGTTACAGGGGGATTAAAGAGACCCAGTACTTC. The chain is built from TRBV5-1 and TRBJ2-5, with 8 positions matching TRBD1. CDR1 is SGHRS and CDR2 is YFSETQ in the germline V gene. Germline trimming cut 6 bases from V and 3 bases from J; bases unmatched to any gene: 10. The CDR3 is 15 amino acids.

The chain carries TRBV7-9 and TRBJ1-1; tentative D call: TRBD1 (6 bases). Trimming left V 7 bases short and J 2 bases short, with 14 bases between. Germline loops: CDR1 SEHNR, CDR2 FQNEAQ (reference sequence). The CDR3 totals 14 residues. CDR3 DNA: TGTGCCAGCATCCACAGGGAGGGAAACACTGAAGCTTTCTTT. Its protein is CASIHREGNTEAFF.

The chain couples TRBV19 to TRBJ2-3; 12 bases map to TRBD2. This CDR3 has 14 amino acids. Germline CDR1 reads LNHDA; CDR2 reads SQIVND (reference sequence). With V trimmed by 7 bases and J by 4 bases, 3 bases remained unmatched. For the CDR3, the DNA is TGTGCCAGTACGACTAGCGGGAGAGCAGATACGCAGTATTTT. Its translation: CASTTSGRADTQYF.

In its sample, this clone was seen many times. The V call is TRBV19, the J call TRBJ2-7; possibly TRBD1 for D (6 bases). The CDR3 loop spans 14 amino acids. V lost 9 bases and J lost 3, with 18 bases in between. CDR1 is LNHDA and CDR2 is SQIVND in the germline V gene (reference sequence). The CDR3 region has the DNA TGTGCCAGCTCGTCCCGTGGACAGAGCTACGAGCAGTACTTC. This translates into CASSSRGQSYEQYF.

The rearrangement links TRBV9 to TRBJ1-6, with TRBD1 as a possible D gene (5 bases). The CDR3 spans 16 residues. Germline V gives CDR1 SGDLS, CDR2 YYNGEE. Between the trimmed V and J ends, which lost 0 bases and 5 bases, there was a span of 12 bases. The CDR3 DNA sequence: TGTGCCAGCAGCGTAGGGGTGACAGCCAATAATTCACCCCTCCACTTT. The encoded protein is CASSVGVTANNSPLHF. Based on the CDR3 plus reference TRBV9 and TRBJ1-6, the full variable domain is DSGVTQTPKHLITATGQRVTLRCSPRSGDLSVYWYQQSLDQGLQFLIQYYNGEERAKGNILERFSAQQFPDLHSELNLSSLELGDSALYFCASSVGVTANNSPLHFGNGTRLTVT.

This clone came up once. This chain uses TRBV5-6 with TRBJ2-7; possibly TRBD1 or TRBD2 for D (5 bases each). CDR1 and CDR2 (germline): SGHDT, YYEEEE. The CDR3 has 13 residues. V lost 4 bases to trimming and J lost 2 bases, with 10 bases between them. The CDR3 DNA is TGTGCCAGCAGCAAGGGACCTCCCTACGAGCAGTACTTC. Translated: CASSKGPPYEQYF.

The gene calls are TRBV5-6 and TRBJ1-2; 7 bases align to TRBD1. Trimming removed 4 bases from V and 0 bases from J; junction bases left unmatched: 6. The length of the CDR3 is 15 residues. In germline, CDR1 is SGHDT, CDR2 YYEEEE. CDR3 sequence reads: CASSQGGWANYGYTF. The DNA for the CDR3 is TGTGCCAGCAGCCAAGGGGGCTGGGCTAACTATGGCTACACCTTC.

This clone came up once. The CDR3 protein is CASSPQNKGGNEKLFF. DNA of the CDR3: TGCGCCAGCAGCCCCCAAAATAAAGGGGGGAATGAAAAACTGTTTTTT. This chain joins TRBV4-3 and TRBJ1-4; D is possibly TRBD1 (6 bases). Germline V gives CDR1 LGHNA, CDR2 YSLEER. Trimming removed 4 bases from V and 5 bases from J, with 17 bases in between. This CDR3 comprises 16 residues.

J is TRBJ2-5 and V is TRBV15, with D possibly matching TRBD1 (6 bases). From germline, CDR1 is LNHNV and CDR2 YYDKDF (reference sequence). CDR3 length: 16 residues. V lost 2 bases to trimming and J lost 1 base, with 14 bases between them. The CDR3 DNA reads TGTGCCACCAGCAGACCTGACACAGGGCCCCAAGAGACCCAGTACTTC. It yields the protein CATSRPDTGPQETQYF.

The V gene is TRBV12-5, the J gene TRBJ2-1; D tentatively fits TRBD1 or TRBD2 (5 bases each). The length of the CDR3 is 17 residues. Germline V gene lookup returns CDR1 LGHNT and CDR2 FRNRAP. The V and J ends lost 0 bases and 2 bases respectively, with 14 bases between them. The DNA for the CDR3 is TGTGCTAGTGGTTTGGTAGAGGGTGGGGCTGCCTACAATGAGCAGTTCTTC. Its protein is CASGLVEGGAAYNEQFF.

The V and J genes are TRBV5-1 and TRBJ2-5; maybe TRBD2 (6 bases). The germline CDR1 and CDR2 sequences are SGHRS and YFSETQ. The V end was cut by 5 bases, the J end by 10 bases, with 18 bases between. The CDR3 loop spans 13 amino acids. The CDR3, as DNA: TGCGCCAGCAGTCCTATCGAACGGGGGATCCAGTACTTC. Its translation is CASSPIERGIQYF.

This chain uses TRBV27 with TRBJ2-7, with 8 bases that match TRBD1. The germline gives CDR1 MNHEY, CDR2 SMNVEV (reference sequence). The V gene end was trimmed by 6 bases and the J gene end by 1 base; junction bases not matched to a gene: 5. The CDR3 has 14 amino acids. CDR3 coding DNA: TGTGCCAGCAGCCGGGACAGGCATTCCTACGAGCAGTACTTC. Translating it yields CASSRDRHSYEQYF.

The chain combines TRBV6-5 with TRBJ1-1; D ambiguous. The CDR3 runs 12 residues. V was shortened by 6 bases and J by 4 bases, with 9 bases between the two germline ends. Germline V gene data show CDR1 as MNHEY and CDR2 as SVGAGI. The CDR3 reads CASSWGGTEAFF. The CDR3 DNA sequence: TGTGCCAGCAGCTGGGGAGGCACTGAAGCTTTCTTT.

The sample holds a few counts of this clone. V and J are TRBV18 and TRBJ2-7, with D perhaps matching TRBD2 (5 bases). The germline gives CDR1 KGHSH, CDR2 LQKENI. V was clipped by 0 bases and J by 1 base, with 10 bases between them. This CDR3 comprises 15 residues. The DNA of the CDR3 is TGTGCCAGCTCACCACCGGCCAGGACTTCCTACGAGCAGTACTTC. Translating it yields CASSPPARTSYEQYF.

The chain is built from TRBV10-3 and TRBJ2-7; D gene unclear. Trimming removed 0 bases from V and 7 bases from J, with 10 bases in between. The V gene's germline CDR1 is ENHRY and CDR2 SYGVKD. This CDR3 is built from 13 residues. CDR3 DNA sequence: TGTGCCATCAGTGAGTCGGCCAACCCGGAGCAGTACTTC. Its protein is CAISESANPEQYF.

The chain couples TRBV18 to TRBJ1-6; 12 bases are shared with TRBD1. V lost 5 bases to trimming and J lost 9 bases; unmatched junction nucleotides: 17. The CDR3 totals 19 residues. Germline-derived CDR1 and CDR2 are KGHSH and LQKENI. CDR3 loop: CASSFLVGGTGGPRSPLHF. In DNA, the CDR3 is TGTGCCAGCTCATTCCTCGTCGGCGGGACAGGGGGCCCTCGTTCACCCCTCCACTTT.

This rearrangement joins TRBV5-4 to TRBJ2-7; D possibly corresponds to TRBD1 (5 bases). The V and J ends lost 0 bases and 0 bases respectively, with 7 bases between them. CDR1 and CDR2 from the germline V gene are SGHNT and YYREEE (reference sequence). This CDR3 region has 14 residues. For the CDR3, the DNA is TGTGCCAGCAGCTTGGGACAGCACTCCTACGAGCAGTACTTC. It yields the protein CASSLGQHSYEQYF.

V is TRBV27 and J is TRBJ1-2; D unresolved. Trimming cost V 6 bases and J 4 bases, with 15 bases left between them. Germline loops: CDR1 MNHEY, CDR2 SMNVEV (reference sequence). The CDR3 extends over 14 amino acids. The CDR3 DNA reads TGTGCCAGCAGCCACGTGGCAACGGGCTATGGCTACACCTTC. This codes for CASSHVATGYGYTF.

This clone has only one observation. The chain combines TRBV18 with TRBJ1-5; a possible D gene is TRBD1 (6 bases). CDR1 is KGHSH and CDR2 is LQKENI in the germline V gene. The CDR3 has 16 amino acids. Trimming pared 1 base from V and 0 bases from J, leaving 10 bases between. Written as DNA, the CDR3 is TGTGCCAGCTCACCACGGGGGGGCTATAGCAATCAGCCCCAGCATTTT. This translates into CASSPRGGYSNQPQHF.